This is a list of T cell receptor beta chains from one sample in a study of early T cells in non-severe SARS-CoV-2 infection. MiXCR, run by TCRdb on the 5' RACE reads, gives a single entry per CDR3 protein. The table has roughly 35,000 distinct CDR3 sequences, approximately 5.3% seen once. Sequencing input: whole blood. All receptors come from an adult who was a healthcare worker with PCR-confirmed SARS-CoV-2 infection or an uninfected control (not recorded which). Both conserved end residues are part of each CDR3. The order of the fields is clone size, J gene, D gene, V gene, CDR3 protein, CDR3 DNA. D genes are given only for firm matches. Some rows mark clone size as missing; the rest say once, few, many or name a class of expanded clone.

many,TRBJ2-2,NA,TRBV7-9,CASRQTALASTGELFF,TGTGCCAGCAGGCAAACGGCGCTAGCCAGCACCGGGGAGCTGTTTTTT
many,TRBJ2-1,NA,TRBV5-6,CASRFSSYNEQFF,TGTGCCAGCAGGTTTTCTTCCTACAATGAGCAGTTCTTC
many,TRBJ1-2,TRBD1,TRBV11-2,CASSSTGTDYGYTF,TGTGCCAGCAGCTCGACAGGGACCGACTATGGCTACACCTTC
few,TRBJ2-7,NA,TRBV28,CAGGRRDAEQYF,TGTGCCGGCGGTCGGCGGGACGCCGAGCAGTACTTC
many,TRBJ1-2,NA,TRBV19,CASSPPWGQTANYGYTF,TGTGCCAGTAGTCCGCCGTGGGGGCAGACAGCTAACTATGGCTACACCTTC
many,TRBJ2-2,NA,TRBV7-7,CASSSTGSGELFF,TGTGCTAGCAGCTCGACAGGTTCCGGGGAGCTGTTTTTT
NA,TRBJ2-1,NA,TRBV5-1,CASSLRSGLENEQFF,TGCGCCAGCAGCTTGCGTAGCGGCCTGGAGAATGAGCAGTTCTTC
few,TRBJ1-6,TRBD1,TRBV9,CASSVSGQGNSPLHF,TGTGCCAGCAGCGTCTCCGGACAGGGGAATTCACCCCTCCACTTT
many,TRBJ1-2,NA,TRBV6-2/TRBV6-3,CASSWAGPYYGYTF,TGTGCCAGCAGTTGGGCAGGGCCTTACTATGGCTACACCTTC
many,TRBJ2-5,TRBD2,TRBV7-2,CASSRSGGRVETQYF,TGTGCCAGCAGCCGTTCGGGGGGAAGGGTCGAGACCCAGTACTTC
many,TRBJ2-3,TRBD1,TRBV7-9,CASSSRGKRTDTQYF,TGTGCCAGCAGCTCCAGGGGGAAGCGCACAGATACGCAGTATTTT
few,TRBJ2-7,NA,TRBV20-1,CSARSRSYEQYF,TGCAGTGCTAGATCTAGGTCCTACGAGCAGTACTTC
many,TRBJ2-1,NA,TRBV6-1,CASSGTTAHSYNEQFF,TGTGCCAGCAGTGGTACGACTGCCCACTCCTACAATGAGCAGTTCTTC
few,TRBJ2-5,NA,TRBV6-6,CASCPAGPQETQYF,TGTGCCAGCTGTCCAGCGGGCCCCCAAGAGACCCAGTACTTC
many,TRBJ2-6,NA,TRBV7-9,CASSLKGAGANVLTF,TGTGCCAGCAGCTTAAAGGGCGCAGGGGCCAACGTCCTGACTTTC
many,TRBJ2-3,NA,TRBV10-3,CAISTDTQYF,TGTGCCATCAGCACAGATACGCAGTATTTT
many,TRBJ2-3,NA,TRBV20-1,CSARTLSPSTDTQYF,TGCAGTGCTAGAACCCTCTCTCCTAGCACAGATACGCAGTATTTT
many,TRBJ1-2,TRBD1,TRBV19,CASSAHRGLRYGYTF,TGTGCCAGTAGTGCCCACAGGGGGCTGCGTTATGGCTACACCTTC
many,TRBJ2-1,NA,TRBV2,CASRARVWGHNEQFF,TGTGCCAGCAGAGCTAGGGTGTGGGGCCACAATGAGCAGTTCTTC
many,TRBJ2-7,NA,TRBV20-1,CSARISRAVGEQYF,TGCAGTGCTAGGATCAGCAGGGCAGTGGGAGAGCAGTACTTC
many,TRBJ2-3,NA,TRBV30,CAWNPGFATDTQYF,TGTGCCTGGAACCCAGGGTTTGCCACAGATACGCAGTATTTT
NA,TRBJ1-6,NA,TRBV7-8,CASSLAKGSNSPLHF,TGTGCCAGCAGCTTAGCTAAGGGCAGTAATTCACCCCTCCACTTT
many,TRBJ2-7,NA,TRBV7-9,CASTPGGSYEQYF,TGTGCCAGCACCCCTGGCGGTTCCTACGAGCAGTACTTC
many,TRBJ1-1,NA,TRBV25-1,CASRTGPPTEAFF,TGTGCCAGCAGAACAGGGCCTCCAACTGAAGCTTTCTTT
few,TRBJ2-2,NA,TRBV11-2,CASSFRGAANTGELFF,TGTGCCAGCAGCTTTAGGGGAGCAGCGAACACCGGGGAGCTGTTTTTT
few,TRBJ1-1,NA,TRBV27,CASSLSGGNTEAFF,TGTGCCAGCAGTTTATCGGGCGGTAACACTGAAGCTTTCTTT
many,TRBJ2-5,NA,TRBV20-1,CSALRTPEETQYF,TGCAGTGCTCTACGGACACCTGAAGAGACCCAGTACTTC
many,TRBJ2-7,NA,TRBV6-2/TRBV6-3,CASSPQAVSSYEQYF,TGTGCCAGCAGTCCGCAAGCGGTAAGCTCCTACGAGCAGTACTTC
few,TRBJ2-7,NA,TRBV28,CASSLFPQIRAEQYF,TGTGCCAGCAGTTTATTTCCCCAAATACGGGCCGAGCAGTACTTC
few,TRBJ2-3,NA,TRBV6-2/TRBV6-3,CASSYLSKDTQYF,TGTGCCAGCAGTTATCTGTCGAAAGATACGCAGTATTTT
many,TRBJ1-5,TRBD1,TRBV19,CASTTTGTGYSNQPQHF,TGTGCCAGTACTACCACCGGGACAGGGTATAGCAATCAGCCCCAGCATTTT
many,TRBJ2-7,TRBD1,TRBV12-3/TRBV12-4,CASSPTGSYEQYF,TGTGCCAGCAGTCCGACAGGGTCCTACGAGCAGTACTTC
NA,TRBJ2-1,NA,TRBV9,CASSLESGGYNEQFF,TGTGCCAGCAGCCTCGAATCGGGCGGATACAATGAGCAGTTCTTC
many,TRBJ2-7,NA,TRBV30,CAWSTGGPYEQYF,TGTGCCTGGAGTACGGGGGGCCCCTACGAGCAGTACTTC
many,TRBJ1-6,TRBD1,TRBV27,CASSTGGPRAPLHF,TGTGCCAGCAGCACAGGGGGCCCAAGGGCACCCCTCCACTTT
many,TRBJ1-3,NA,TRBV7-2,CASSSTSAGNTIYF,TGTGCCAGCAGCTCAACAAGTGCCGGAAACACCATATATTTT
few,TRBJ2-1,NA,TRBV5-5,CASNQWESSYNEQFF,TGTGCCAGCAACCAGTGGGAAAGCTCCTACAATGAGCAGTTCTTC
few,TRBJ1-2,TRBD1,TRBV7-9,CASSSRDRDYGYTF,TGTGCCAGCAGCTCGCGGGACAGGGACTATGGCTACACCTTC
many,TRBJ1-6,NA,TRBV2,CASSEDSTYNSPLHF,TGTGCCAGCAGTGAGGACAGCACTTATAATTCACCCCTCCACTTT
NA,TRBJ2-1,TRBD2,TRBV5-4,CASSFSAGGRDEQFF,TGTGCCAGCAGCTTTTCAGCGGGGGGGCGTGATGAGCAGTTCTTC